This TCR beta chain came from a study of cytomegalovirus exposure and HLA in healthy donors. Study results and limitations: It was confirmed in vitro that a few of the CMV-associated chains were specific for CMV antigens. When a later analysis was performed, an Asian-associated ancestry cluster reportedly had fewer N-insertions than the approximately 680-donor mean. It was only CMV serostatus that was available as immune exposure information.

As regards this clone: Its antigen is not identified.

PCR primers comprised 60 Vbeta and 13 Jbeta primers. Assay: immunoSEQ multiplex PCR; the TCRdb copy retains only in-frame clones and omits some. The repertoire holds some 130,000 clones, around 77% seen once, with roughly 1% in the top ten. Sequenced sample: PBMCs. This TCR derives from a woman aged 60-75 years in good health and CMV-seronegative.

CDR3 protein: CAWSKGDQGQPQHF. The CDR3 nucleotides read TGTGCCTGGAGCAAAGGGGATCAAGGTCAGCCCCAGCATTTT. The gene calls are TRBV30 and TRBJ1-5, with D tentatively TRBD1 (5 bases). Trimming shortened V by 3 bases and J by 6 bases, and 15 bases separated the two germline ends. The CDR3 has 14 amino acids. Germline CDR1 and CDR2: GTSNPN and SVGIG (reference sequence).